This entry is about one T cell receptor beta chain. Its antigen remains undetermined. No much larger clonotype is one base removed from it; base qualities were not supplied. The data were taken from a study of Ad26.COV2.S vaccination and SARS-CoV-2 variants (dated by TCRdb to the early 2020s). Regarding the complete study: Donors in the vaccine arm were drawn from COV1001, a phase I-IIa trial of Ad26.COV2.S in healthy adults that was multicentre, randomized, double-blind and placebo-controlled. Ad26.COV2.S was given intramuscularly at 5x10^10 or 1x10^11 viral particles, as a single shot or as two shots 56 days apart. TCRbeta repertoire sequencing served as the tool for gauging how specific and how broad the SARS-CoV-2-reactive T cell receptors were following Ad26.COV2.S vaccination. The TCR-sequenced set comprised about 32 samples: approximately 19 Ad26.COV2.S vaccine recipients, 5 placebo recipients and 8 SARS-CoV-2 convalescent individuals. Trial participants were randomized into five groups of five: low-dose or high-dose Ad26.COV2.S given once or twice, or placebo on both occasions. Throughout the experiments and outcome assessment, investigators stayed blinded to trial group allocation.

The immunoSEQ Assay was the method used to sequence TCRbeta CDR3 regions. After extraction, genomic DNA underwent amplification by bias-controlled multiplex PCR, followed by high-throughput sequencing. Per the original workflow: To quantify the absolute abundance of every unique TCRbeta CDR3 region, sequences were collapsed and filtered. Usable DNA was measured by amplifying reference genes present in all nucleated cells, and TCRbeta template counts were normalized to that usable DNA to estimate T cell fraction. Repertoire TCRs were annotated as SARS-CoV-2-specific when V gene, CDR3 amino acid sequence and J gene were exactly matched to a known reactive TCR set. The reference SARS-CoV-2 TCR set was obtained from MIRA and was filtered for enrichment in COVID-19-positive ImmuneCODE repertoires, whereby public or cross-reactive TCRs were removed. Using the MIRA antigens, annotated TCRs were further analysed by specific ORF or by position within an ORF. Breadth was defined as annotated unique rearrangements over total unique productive rearrangements; depth was the summed frequency of those rearrangements. Two-sided Wilcoxon rank-sum tests were applied when comparing TCR breadth between groups. Here the immuneACCESS table is served through TCRdb, limited to in-frame sequences with V and J called. Missing clones are a known gap in these copies; in checked studies unresolved V genes cover under half, and the rest lacks a known reason. That table gives V, J and clone size, and the DNA gave D and trimming. For this sample there are about 350,000 clones; roughly 90% appear just once. The ten top clones hold about 5% of the sample.

What the work shows at the level of the full study, not this receptor alone: According to the authors, total T cell responses may have been underestimated by the TCR breadth and depth analyses. After vaccination, substantial breadth of spike-specific CD8+ and CD4+ T cell responses was reported. Higher spike-specific TCR breadth was observed in Ad26.COV2.S recipients than in placebo recipients (P = 0.0014). The study was not powered for comparison of responses between vaccine doses or regimens. Vaccine and placebo recipients had comparable non-spike TCR breadth, which fits with the vaccine containing only spike.

Per the publication, the treatment or condition label means: some 20 received Ad26.COV2.S at low or high dose, single or two shots; about 5 received placebo; per-sample allocation not given. Repertoires of vaccine and placebo recipients were sequenced from samples collected on day 63 after the first injection. In Cohort 1b, more than 20 adults aged 18-55 years were enrolled at a single site in Boston, USA, between 29 July and 7 August 2020. As a vaccine, Ad26.COV2.S was a replication-incompetent adenovirus type 26 vector that expressed a prefusion-stabilized SARS-CoV-2 spike protein derived from the original Wuhan strain. The receptor's source is a person aged 18-65 years who received the Ad26.COV2.S COVID-19 vaccine or a placebo. The sample in question was peripheral blood, obtained in a trial of Ad26.COV2.S vaccine versus placebo.

CDR3 sequence: CASSTLIANYGYTF. The nucleotides read TGTGCCAGCAGTACCCTCATAGCTAACTATGGCTACACCTTC. The chain is encoded by TRBV6-2 or TRBV6-3 joined to TRBJ1-2; no confident D gene assignment can be made. V is reduced by 5 bases and J by 0 bases, leaving a spacing of 10 bases between them. CDR1 is given as MNHEY and CDR2 as SVGEGT, both from the germline V gene. The cysteine opens and the phenylalanine closes a CDR3 of 14 amino acids. Kept here is only the CDR3 DNA, which spans 42 bases and is read in frame from base 1.